This T cell receptor (beta chain) came from a study of cytomegalovirus exposure and HLA in healthy donors. General study findings and limits: Accounts indicate the classifier identified cytomegalovirus status with strong specificity and sensitivity. TCR beta V segments were, for the most part, productive about 87% or about 30% of the time in an earlier analysis.

The CDR3 is made up of 13 amino acids. CDR1 and CDR2 from the germline V gene are SGDLS and YYNGEE. V lost 3 bases to trimming and J lost 8 bases, with 12 bases between them. PCR was performed using 60 Vbeta and 13 Jbeta primers. Assay used: immunoSEQ multiplex PCR; TCRdb lists only in-frame clones, some missing. The sample shows about 170,000 clones, and 0.79% sits with its ten largest clones. As to this clone: Its target is not known.

Sequencing was done on a sample of PBMCs. The chain uses TRBV9 and TRBJ2-1, with D unresolved. This TCR was recovered from a woman under 30 in good health and CMV-seropositive. The CDR3: CASSANTVDEQFF. CDR3 nucleotide sequence: TGTGCCAGCAGCGCCAATACAGTCGATGAGCAGTTCTTC.